These T cell receptor beta chains were read from a single sample in a study of metastatic and nonmetastatic thyroid tumors. From the PCR reads, TCRdb re-called clones with MiXCR. The data hold 35,000 to 45,000 clones, with around 10% observed a single time. The sequencing sample was made of blood. The receptors stem from a male donor with papillary thyroid cancer or a benign thyroid nodule (not recorded which). Some clones in this sample may be carry-over from other donors' samples. CDR3s include the opening cysteine and the closing phenylalanine or tryptophan. A D gene is named only where the DNA matches it firmly. Clone size appears in some rows only: once, few, many, or a class for an expanded clone.

cdr3_nt cdr3_aa v_call d_call clone_size j_call
TGTGCCACTGCGGGGGGCCTATCGGAAGACTACAATGAGCAGTTCTTC CATAGGLSEDYNEQFF TRBV15 TRBD2 many TRBJ2-1
TGTGCCTGGAGCGGGGCAGGTACCTATGGCTACACCTTC CAWSGAGTYGYTF TRBV30 NA NA TRBJ1-2
TGTGCCTGGAGTGTAAGCAGCTCCTACGAGCAGTACTTC CAWSVSSSYEQYF TRBV30 NA many TRBJ2-7
TGTGCCAGCAGTTTACCGGGGAGGGAGACCCAGTACTTC CASSLPGRETQYF TRBV28 NA many TRBJ2-5
TGCAGTGCTAGGGGAGGCTACGAGCAGTACTTC CSARGGYEQYF TRBV20-1 NA many TRBJ2-7
TGTGCCAGCTCACCACGTACGGCAACTAATGAAAAACTGTTTTTT CASSPRTATNEKLFF TRBV18 NA NA TRBJ1-4
TGTGCCAGCAGTGAAATGGGGCGGTCCGGCGGCGCGTATTGTTTCTTC CASSEMGRSGGAYCFF TRBV6-1 NA many TRBJ2-1
TGCAGTGCTACCAACCGAGACACCTACGTGTATCAGCCCCAGCATTTT CSATNRDTYVYQPQHF TRBV20-1 NA many TRBJ1-5
TGCGCCAGCAGTGAGTCGAGGGGGTGGGGAAATCAGCCCCAGCATTTT CASSESRGWGNQPQHF TRBV10-2 NA many TRBJ1-5
TGTGCCAACACCGCCCCCTCCGCAGATTATGGCCACACCTTC CANTAPSADYGHTF TRBV28 NA few TRBJ1-2
TGCAGCGCTGCGGGGGATAGGGACGAGCAGTACTTC CSAAGDRDEQYF TRBV29-1 TRBD2 many TRBJ2-7
TGTGCCAGCAGCCTGGGACAGGCTCCGAGGACCTTC CASSLGQAPRTF TRBV3-1 TRBD1 many TRBJ1-2
TGTGCCAGCAGCACAGGACTAGCGGGGACCGTGGGGCAGTACTTC CASSTGLAGTVGQYF TRBV7-2 TRBD2 many TRBJ2-7
TGTGCCATCAGCACTAGCCTGAAGACCTACGAGCAGTACTTC CAISTSLKTYEQYF TRBV10-3 NA few TRBJ2-7
TGCAGTGCTACGGCCGGACCCCCAAGAGATCCCCAGCATTTT CSATAGPPRDPQHF TRBV20-1 NA many TRBJ1-5
TGTGCCAGCAGCCAAGGAAATGGGGTAACAGCCCTCCACTTT CASSQGNGVTALHF TRBV3-1 NA many TRBJ1-6
TGTGCCAGCAGAGGTTCAACTAGCGGGGCCTTCAATGAGCAGTTCTTC CASRGSTSGAFNEQFF TRBV6-1 TRBD2 NA TRBJ2-1
TGTGCCAGCAGCCCGACAGGTTCCTACGAGCAATACTTC CASSPTGSYEQYF TRBV6-1 NA few TRBJ2-7
TGCGCCAGCAGCCAGGGAGACGGGACAGGGTATAATTCACCCCTCCACTTT CASSQGDGTGYNSPLHF TRBV4-1 TRBD1 many TRBJ1-6
TGTGCCAGCAGCACCTTGGGAACCGGCTATGGCTACACCTTC CASSTLGTGYGYTF TRBV7-8 NA many TRBJ1-2
TGTGCCAGCAGAGACCCACCCGGGGCCAACACTGAAGCTTTATTT CASRDPPGANTEALF TRBV6-1 NA NA TRBJ1-1
TGCAGTGCTATCGGGACTAGCGGGAGTTCGAATGAGCAGTTCTTC CSAIGTSGSSNEQFF TRBV20-1 TRBD2 many TRBJ2-1
TGTGCCAGCAGTTTAAGTGCGGGGGAGACCCAGTACTTC CASSLSAGETQYF TRBV27 NA many TRBJ2-5
TGCAGTGCTAGTAGCGGTAGCACAGATACGCAGTATTTT CSASSGSTDTQYF TRBV20-1 NA NA TRBJ2-3
TGTGCCAGCACCGTTCCTAGCACAGATACGCAGTATTTT CASTVPSTDTQYF TRBV6-2/TRBV6-3 NA many TRBJ2-3
TGTGCCAGCAGTGAAGAGACTAGCGGGAGGAATGAGCAGTTCTTC CASSEETSGRNEQFF TRBV25-1 TRBD2 many TRBJ2-1
TGCGCCGGCCGCACCGGCGCAGGGGAATCAGATACGCAGTATTTT CAGRTGAGESDTQYF TRBV5-1 NA many TRBJ2-3
TGTGCCAGCAGCTCCTACAATGAGCAGTTCTTC CASSSYNEQFF TRBV12-3/TRBV12-4 NA many TRBJ2-1
TGTGCCAGCAGTTGGACAGGGGAGAATTCACCCCTCCACTTT CASSWTGENSPLHF TRBV27 TRBD1 many TRBJ1-6
TGTGCCAGCAGCTTAGCTCGGACGACCTACAATGAGCAGTTCTTC CASSLARTTYNEQFF TRBV7-9 NA many TRBJ2-1
TGTGCCAGCAGGCCGGGACTAGCGGGACCAGATACGCAGTATTTT CASRPGLAGPDTQYF TRBV2 TRBD2 many TRBJ2-3
TGTGCCACCAGCAGAGGGCAGGGGATCAACGTCCTGACTTTC CATSRGQGINVLTF TRBV15 NA many TRBJ2-6
TGCAGCGTTGACGGGGGGAAGGTCACAGATACGCAGTATTTT CSVDGGKVTDTQYF TRBV29-1 TRBD2 many TRBJ2-3
TGTGCCAGCAGCACAACCGGACAGTTCTACGAGCAGTACTTC CASSTTGQFYEQYF TRBV7-2 NA NA TRBJ2-7
TGCAGTGCTAGAGGTCTCCTAGCGGGGACCTACGAGCAGTACTTC CSARGLLAGTYEQYF TRBV20-1 TRBD2 many TRBJ2-7
TGCAGTGCTAGGTCTGGACAGGTCCACTTT CSARSGQVHF TRBV20-1 TRBD1 many TRBJ1-6
TGTGCCAGCAGCGACCACGCCGGCGGGCAGTGGGAAGATACGCAGTATTTT CASSDHAGGQWEDTQYF TRBV9 NA many TRBJ2-3
TGTGCCTGGAGTGTTTCTCATGATTCACCCCTCCACTTT CAWSVSHDSPLHF TRBV30 NA many TRBJ1-6
TGTGCCAGCAAGACTCAGCCCGGAGAGCAGTACTTC CASKTQPGEQYF TRBV28 NA medium-sized TRBJ2-7
TGCAGTGCTTCATCGGGCAGGGGGGATACTGAAGCTTTCTTT CSASSGRGDTEAFF TRBV20-1 TRBD1 few TRBJ1-1
TGTGCCAGCAGTTATACGACAGGGTCCCAGGAGACCCAGTACTTC CASSYTTGSQETQYF TRBV6-6 TRBD1 many TRBJ2-5
TGTGCCACCAGCATCGGTAAAGCGGGGTCAGATACGCAGTATTTT CATSIGKAGSDTQYF TRBV15 TRBD2 many TRBJ2-3
TGTGCCAGCAGTGAATTGGGAAATTCACCCCTCCACTTT CASSELGNSPLHF TRBV25-1 NA many TRBJ1-6
TGTGCCAGCAGCTTAGGCTTCCCAGGGATCAGCTACAATGAGCAGTTCTTC CASSLGFPGISYNEQFF TRBV7-2 NA many TRBJ2-1
TGTGCCAGTAGTGTACAAGAGACCCAGTACTTC CASSVQETQYF TRBV19 NA NA TRBJ2-5
TGTGCCAGCAGTTTATCTCTAAACCGGGACAGGGGGCTCTACGAGCAGTACTTC CASSLSLNRDRGLYEQYF TRBV28 TRBD1 many TRBJ2-7
TGTGCCAGCAGTCCTAACCCTCGACAGACCCTTAACTATGGCTACACCTTC CASSPNPRQTLNYGYTF TRBV11-2 NA many TRBJ1-2
TGTGCCAGCAGCCGGGGGACATCACACGCTGAAGCTTTCTTT CASSRGTSHAEAFF TRBV7-9 NA few TRBJ1-1
TGTGCCAGCAGTGAATTAGGGGGAAATATATTTGTCGCGAATGAAAAACTGTTTTTT CASSELGGNIFVANEKLFF TRBV6-1 NA many TRBJ1-4
TGTGCCAGCAGCTCCAACCTACATGAGCAGTTCTTC CASSSNLHEQFF TRBV11-2 NA many TRBJ2-1
TGTGCCAGCAACAGGGAGGGGAACACTGAAGCTTTCTTT CASNREGNTEAFF TRBV2 NA many TRBJ1-1
TGTGCCAGCAGCGGCGCCCTAGCGGGAGGGTACAATGAGCAGTTCTTC CASSGALAGGYNEQFF TRBV4-2 TRBD2 few TRBJ2-1
TGTGCCAGCCGGACTAACGCCATCTACGAGCAGTACTTC CASRTNAIYEQYF TRBV2 NA medium-sized TRBJ2-7
TGTGCCAGCAGGGCCTCGGGGCGGAACATCTATGGCTACACCTTC CASRASGRNIYGYTF TRBV7-2 NA many TRBJ1-2
TGTGCCAGCAGTTTATTGGACAATGAGCAGTTCTTC CASSLLDNEQFF TRBV28 NA many TRBJ2-1
TGTGCCAGCAGTTCCCCCGGGACTAGCGGGAGCCAATACGAGCAGTACTTC CASSSPGTSGSQYEQYF TRBV28 TRBD2 medium-sized TRBJ2-7
TGCAGTGCTAGCCCCATCAGGGTTTTATCTTACGAGCAGTACTTC CSASPIRVLSYEQYF TRBV20-1 NA many TRBJ2-7
TGTGCCAGCAGCTTGGGGGGATCAGGGGGACCCCCGGGCTATGGCTACACCTTC CASSLGGSGGPPGYGYTF TRBV5-4 TRBD1 many TRBJ1-2
TGTGCCAGCAGCCCTCGGACAGGGGTGGGAAATGAAAAACTGTTTTTT CASSPRTGVGNEKLFF TRBV5-8 TRBD1 many TRBJ1-4